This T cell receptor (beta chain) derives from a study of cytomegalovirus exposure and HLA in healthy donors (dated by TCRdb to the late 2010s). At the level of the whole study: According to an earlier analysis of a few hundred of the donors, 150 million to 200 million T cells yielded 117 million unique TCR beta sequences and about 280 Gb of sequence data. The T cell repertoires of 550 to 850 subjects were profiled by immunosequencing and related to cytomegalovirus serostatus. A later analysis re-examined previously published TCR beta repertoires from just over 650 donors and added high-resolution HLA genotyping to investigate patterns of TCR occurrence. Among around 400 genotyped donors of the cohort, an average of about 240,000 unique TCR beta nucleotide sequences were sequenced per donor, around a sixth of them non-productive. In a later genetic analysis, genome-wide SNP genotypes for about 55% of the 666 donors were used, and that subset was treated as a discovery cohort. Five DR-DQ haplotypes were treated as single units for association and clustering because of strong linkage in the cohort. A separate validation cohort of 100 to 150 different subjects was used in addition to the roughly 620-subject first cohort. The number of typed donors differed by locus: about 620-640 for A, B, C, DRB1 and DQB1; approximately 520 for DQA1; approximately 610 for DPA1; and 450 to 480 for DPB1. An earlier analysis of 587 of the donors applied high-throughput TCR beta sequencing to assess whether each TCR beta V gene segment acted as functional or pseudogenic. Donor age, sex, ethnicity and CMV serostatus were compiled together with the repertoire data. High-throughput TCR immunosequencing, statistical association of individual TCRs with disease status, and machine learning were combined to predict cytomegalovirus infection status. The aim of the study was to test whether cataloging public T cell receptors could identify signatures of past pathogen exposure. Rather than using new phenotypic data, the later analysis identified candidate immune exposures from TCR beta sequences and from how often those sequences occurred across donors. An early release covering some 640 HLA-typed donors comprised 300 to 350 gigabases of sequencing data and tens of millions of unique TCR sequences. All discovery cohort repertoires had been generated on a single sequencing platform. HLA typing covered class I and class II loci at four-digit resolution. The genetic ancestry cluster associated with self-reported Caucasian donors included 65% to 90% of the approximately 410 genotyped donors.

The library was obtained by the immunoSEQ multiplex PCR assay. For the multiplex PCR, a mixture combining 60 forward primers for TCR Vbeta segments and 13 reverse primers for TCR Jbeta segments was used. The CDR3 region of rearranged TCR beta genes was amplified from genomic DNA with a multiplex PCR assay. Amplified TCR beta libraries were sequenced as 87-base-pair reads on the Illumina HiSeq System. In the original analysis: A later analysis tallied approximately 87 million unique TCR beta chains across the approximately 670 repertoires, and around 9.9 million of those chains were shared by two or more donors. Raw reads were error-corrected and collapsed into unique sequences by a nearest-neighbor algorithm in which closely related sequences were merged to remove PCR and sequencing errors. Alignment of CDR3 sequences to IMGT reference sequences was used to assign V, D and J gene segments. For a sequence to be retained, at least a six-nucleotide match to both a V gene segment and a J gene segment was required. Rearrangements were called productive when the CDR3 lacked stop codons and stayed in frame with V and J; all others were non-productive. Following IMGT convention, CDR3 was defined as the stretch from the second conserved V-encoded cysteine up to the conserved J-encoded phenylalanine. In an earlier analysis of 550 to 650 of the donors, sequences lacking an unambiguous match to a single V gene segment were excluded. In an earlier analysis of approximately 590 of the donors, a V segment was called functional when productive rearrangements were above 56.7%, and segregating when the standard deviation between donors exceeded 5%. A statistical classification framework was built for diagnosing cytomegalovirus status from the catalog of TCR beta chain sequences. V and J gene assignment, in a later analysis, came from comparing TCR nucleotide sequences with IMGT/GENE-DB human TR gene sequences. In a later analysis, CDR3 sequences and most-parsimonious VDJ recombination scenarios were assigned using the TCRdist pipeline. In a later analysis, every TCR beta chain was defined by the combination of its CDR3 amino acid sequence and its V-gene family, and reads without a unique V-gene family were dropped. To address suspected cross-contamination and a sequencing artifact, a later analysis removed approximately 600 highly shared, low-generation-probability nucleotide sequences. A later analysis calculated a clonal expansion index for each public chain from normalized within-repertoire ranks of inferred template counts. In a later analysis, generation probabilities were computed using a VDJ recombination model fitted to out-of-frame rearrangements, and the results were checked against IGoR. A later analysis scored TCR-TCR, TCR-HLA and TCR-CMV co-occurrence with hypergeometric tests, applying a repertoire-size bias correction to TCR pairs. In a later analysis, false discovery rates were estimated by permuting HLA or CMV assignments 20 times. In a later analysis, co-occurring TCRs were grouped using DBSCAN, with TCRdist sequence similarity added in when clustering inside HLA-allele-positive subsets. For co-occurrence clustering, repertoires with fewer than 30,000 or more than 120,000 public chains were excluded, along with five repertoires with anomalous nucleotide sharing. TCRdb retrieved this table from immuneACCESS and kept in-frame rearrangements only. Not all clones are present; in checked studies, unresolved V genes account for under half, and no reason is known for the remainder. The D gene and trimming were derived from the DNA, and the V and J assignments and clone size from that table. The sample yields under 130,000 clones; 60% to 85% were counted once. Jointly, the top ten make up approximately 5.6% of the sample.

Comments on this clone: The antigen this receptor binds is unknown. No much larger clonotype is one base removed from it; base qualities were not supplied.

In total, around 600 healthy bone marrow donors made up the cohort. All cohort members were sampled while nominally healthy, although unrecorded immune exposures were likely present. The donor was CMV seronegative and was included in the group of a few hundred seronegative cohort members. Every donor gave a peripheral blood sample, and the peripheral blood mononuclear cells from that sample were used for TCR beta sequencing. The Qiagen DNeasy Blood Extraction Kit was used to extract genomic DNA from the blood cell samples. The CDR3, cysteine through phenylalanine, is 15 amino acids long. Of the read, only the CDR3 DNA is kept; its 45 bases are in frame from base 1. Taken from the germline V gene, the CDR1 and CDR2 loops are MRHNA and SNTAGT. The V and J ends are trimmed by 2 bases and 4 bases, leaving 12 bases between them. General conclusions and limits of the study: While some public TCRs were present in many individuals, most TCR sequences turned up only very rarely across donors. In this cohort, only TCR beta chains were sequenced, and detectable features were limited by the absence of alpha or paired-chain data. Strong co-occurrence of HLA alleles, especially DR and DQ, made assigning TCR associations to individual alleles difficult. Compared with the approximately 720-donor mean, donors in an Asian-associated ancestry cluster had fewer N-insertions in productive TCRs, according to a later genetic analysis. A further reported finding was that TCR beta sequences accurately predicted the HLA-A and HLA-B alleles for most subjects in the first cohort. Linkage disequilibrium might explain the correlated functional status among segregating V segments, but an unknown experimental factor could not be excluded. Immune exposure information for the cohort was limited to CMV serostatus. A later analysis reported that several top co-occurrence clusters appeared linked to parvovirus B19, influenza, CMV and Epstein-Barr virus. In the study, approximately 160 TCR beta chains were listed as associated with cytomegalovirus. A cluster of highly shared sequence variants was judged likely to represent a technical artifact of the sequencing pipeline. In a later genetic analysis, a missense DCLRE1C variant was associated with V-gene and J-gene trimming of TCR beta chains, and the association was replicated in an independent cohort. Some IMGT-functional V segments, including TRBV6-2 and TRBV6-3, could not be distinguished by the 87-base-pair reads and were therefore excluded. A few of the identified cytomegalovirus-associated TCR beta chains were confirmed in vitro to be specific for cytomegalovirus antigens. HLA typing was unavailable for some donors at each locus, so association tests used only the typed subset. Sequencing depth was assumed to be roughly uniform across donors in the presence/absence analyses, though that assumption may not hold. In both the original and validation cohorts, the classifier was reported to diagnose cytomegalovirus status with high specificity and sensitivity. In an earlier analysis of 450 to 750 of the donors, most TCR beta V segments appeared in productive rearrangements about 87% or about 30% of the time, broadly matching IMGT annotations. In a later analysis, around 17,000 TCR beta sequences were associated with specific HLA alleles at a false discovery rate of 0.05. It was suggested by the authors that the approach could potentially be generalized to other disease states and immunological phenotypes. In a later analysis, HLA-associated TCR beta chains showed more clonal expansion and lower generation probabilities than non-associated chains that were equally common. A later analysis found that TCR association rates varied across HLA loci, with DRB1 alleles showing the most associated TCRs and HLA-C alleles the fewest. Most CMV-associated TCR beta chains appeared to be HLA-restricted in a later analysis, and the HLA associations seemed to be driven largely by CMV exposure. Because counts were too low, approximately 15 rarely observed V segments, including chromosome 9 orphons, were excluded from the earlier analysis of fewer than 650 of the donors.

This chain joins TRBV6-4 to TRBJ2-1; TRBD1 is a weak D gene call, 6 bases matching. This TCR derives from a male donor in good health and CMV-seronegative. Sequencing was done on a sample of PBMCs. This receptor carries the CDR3 CASSDTQGVYNEQFF. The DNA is TGTGCCAGCAGTGACACACAGGGAGTTTACAATGAGCAGTTCTTC.